This entry concerns a single T cell receptor (beta chain). Its antigen remains unidentified. The sample originates from a study of CD8 T cells in ankylosing spondylitis. Using quantitative 5'-RACE with molecular barcodes, the authors made TCR beta libraries. TCRdb re-derived calls from the 5' RACE reads in MiXCR, one entry per CDR3 protein. The sample includes 650,000 to 800,000 distinct CDR3 sequences, around 20% of them seen just once. Study-level findings and limits: Significant enrichment of disease-linked clones was reported in matched ankylosing spondylitis synovial fluid. What appeared characteristic of ankylosing spondylitis blood was a TCR beta motif of 7 or 8 highly homologous variants. Prior work had noted some motif variants in reactive arthritis blood and synovial fluid.

Trimming left V 5 bases short and J 4 bases short, with 23 bases between. The CDR3 spans 18 residues. Germline V gene sequence: CDR1 SGHVS, CDR2 FQNEAQ. The genes are TRBV7-8 and TRBJ1-4; possibly TRBD1 for D (5 bases). The receptor was isolated from a male donor with ankylosing spondylitis. Sequenced: blood, either unsorted or a sorted T cell fraction (not recorded which). CDR3: CASSLWGREGLGNEKLFF. CDR3 DNA sequence: TGTGCCAGCAGCCTGTGGGGCAGGGAAGGTCTCGGTAATGAAAAACTGTTTTTT.